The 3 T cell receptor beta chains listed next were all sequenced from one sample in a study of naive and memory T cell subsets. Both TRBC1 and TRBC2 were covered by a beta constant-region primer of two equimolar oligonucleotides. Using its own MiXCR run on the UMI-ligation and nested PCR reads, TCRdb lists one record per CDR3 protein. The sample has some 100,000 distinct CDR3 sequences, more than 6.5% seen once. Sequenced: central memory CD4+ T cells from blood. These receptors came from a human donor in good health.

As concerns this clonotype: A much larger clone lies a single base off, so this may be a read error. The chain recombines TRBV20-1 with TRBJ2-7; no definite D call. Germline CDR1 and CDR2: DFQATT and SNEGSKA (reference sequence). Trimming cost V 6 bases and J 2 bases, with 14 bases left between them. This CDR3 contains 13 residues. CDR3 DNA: TGCAGTGCCAGCCCCCGCAGGACCTACGAGCAGTACTTC. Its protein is CSASPRRTYEQYF.

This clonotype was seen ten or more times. CDR3 in DNA: TGTGCCAGCAGCTTAGGGGCAGGGGGTGGGAGGACTGAAGCTTTCTTT. Protein: CASSLGAGGGRTEAFF. The chain recombines TRBV7-9 with TRBJ1-1, with 7 bases identical to TRBD1. The CDR3 has 16 residues. V lost 1 base, J lost 5 bases, and 10 bases stayed unmatched. Germline CDR1 is SEHNR and CDR2 is FQNEAQ (reference sequence).

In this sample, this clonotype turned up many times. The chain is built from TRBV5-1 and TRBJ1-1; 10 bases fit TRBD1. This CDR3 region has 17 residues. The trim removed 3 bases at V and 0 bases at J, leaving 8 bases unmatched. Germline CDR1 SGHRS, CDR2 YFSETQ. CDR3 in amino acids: CASSSRDRGALNTEAFF. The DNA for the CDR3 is TGCGCCAGCAGCTCCCGGGACAGGGGCGCTCTGAACACTGAAGCTTTCTTT.